One and the same sample provided the 13 T cell receptor beta chains below, sequenced in a study of glioma-infiltrating T cells after dendritic cell vaccination. Time point indicated: after dendritic cell vaccination, including at tumor progression/relapse. The assay was immunoSEQ multiplex PCR, and TCRdb's table has in-frame clones only and misses some. This table holds tens of thousands of clones, over 75% found once. Specimen: blood, collected after dendritic cell vaccination. These receptor sequences come from a human donor with glioblastoma.

This clone was counted a single time. The rearrangement uses TRBV9 and TRBJ2-3; 13 bases line up with TRBD2. Germline loops: CDR1 SGDLS, CDR2 YYNGEE. J gave up 4 bases and V 0 bases, and 5 bases lay outside the gene matches. This CDR3 has 17 residues. The CDR3 bases are TGTGCCAGCAGCGTAGGAACACTAGCGGGGGGGGCAGATACGCAGTATTTT. This translates into CASSVGTLAGGADTQYF.

The chain carries TRBV15 and TRBJ2-7; 11 nucleotides match TRBD1. CDR1 is LNHNV, CDR2 YYDKDF, per germline (reference sequence). The CDR3 is 14 amino acids. V shed 4 bases and J 2 bases; nucleotides not matched to a gene: 1. The CDR3 loop reads CATSMDRGPYEQYF. For the CDR3, the DNA is TGTGCCACCAGCATGGACAGGGGGCCCTACGAGCAGTACTTC.

CDR3 nucleotide sequence: TGTGCCAGCAGCCCATTCAGGGCTTTCTACGAGCAGTACTTC. Its protein is CASSPFRAFYEQYF. This chain connects TRBV7-2 to TRBJ2-7; maybe TRBD1 (5 bases). This CDR3 has 14 amino acids. Germline V gives CDR1 SGHTA, CDR2 FQGNSA. Trimming removed 5 bases from V and 3 bases from J, with 14 bases in between.

The chain is built from TRBV4-2 and TRBJ1-2; tentative D call: TRBD1 (5 bases). V dropped 1 base and J dropped 7 bases, with 7 bases sitting between them. CDR3 length: 12 amino acids. The germline CDR1 and CDR2 sequences are LGHNA and YNFKEQ. CDR3 amino acids: CASSQGDFGYTF. DNA for the CDR3: TGTGCCAGCAGCCAAGGGGACTTTGGCTACACCTTC.

The CDR3 reads CASSPRGFNEQFF. Here the CDR3 DNA reads TGTGCCAGCAGCCCGAGGGGGTTCAATGAGCAGTTCTTC. The J gene is TRBJ2-1, the V gene TRBV7-6, with TRBD1 as a possible D gene (6 bases). This CDR3 region has 13 residues. Trimming cost V 5 bases and J 6 bases, with 11 bases left between them. Germline V gene data show CDR1 as SGHVS and CDR2 as FNYEAQ.

The chain carries TRBV29-1 and TRBJ2-3, with a weak D call TRBD1 (5 bases). Deletions cut 8 bases from V and 4 bases from J, with 19 bases between. This CDR3 comprises 14 residues. The germline CDR1 and CDR2 sequences are SQVTM and ANQGSEA. The CDR3 sequence: CSTLIGMGPDTQYF. The CDR3 coding sequence is TGCAGCACCTTGATAGGCATGGGGCCAGATACGCAGTATTTT.

The rearrangement links TRBV2 to TRBJ2-5, with a weak D call TRBD1 (6 bases). This CDR3 comprises 15 residues. The V and J ends lost 9 bases and 0 bases respectively, with 17 bases between them. Germline V gene data show CDR1 as SNHLY and CDR2 as FYNNEI. CDR3 amino acids: CASKESTGNQETQYF. The DNA for the CDR3 is TGTGCCAGTAAGGAGTCTACAGGGAACCAAGAGACCCAGTACTTC.

This chain joins TRBV6-6 and TRBJ1-1, with unresolved D. Germline CDR1 is MNHNY and CDR2 is SVGAGI (reference sequence). The CDR3 runs 11 residues. Trimming took off 2 bases at V and 7 bases at J, with 5 bases between the two ends. The CDR3: CASSYSFEAFF. The CDR3 region has the DNA TGTGCCAGCAGTTACAGCTTTGAAGCTTTCTTT.

The rearrangement links TRBV5-1 to TRBJ1-1; the match to TRBD1 covers 12 bases. Looked up from germline, CDR1 is SGHRS and CDR2 is YFSETQ. There are 14 residues in the CDR3. V was pared by 4 bases and J by 8 bases, with 6 bases of the junction left unmatched. Here the CDR3 reads CASSPGTGGMEAFF. As DNA, the CDR3 is TGCGCCAGCAGCCCAGGGACAGGGGGCATGGAAGCTTTCTTT.

CDR3 sequence (DNA): TGTGCCAGCATTGTATCGGACAGGGCCACAGATACGCAGTATTTT. This sequence encodes CASIVSDRATDTQYF. V and J are TRBV6-1 and TRBJ2-3; 8 nucleotides agree with TRBD1. V lost 7 bases, J lost 2 bases, and 8 bases stayed unmatched. The CDR3 runs to 15 residues. CDR1 and CDR2 (germline): MNHNS, SASEGT.

In DNA, the CDR3 is TGTGCCAGCAGCGTAGTTCAGGCGGGGGAGCAGTACTTC. Translated: CASSVVQAGEQYF. This chain joins TRBV9 and TRBJ2-7, with D possibly being TRBD2 (6 bases). V was cut by 0 bases and J by 7 bases, with 11 bases left in between. CDR1 and CDR2 from the germline V gene are SGDLS and YYNGEE. This CDR3 spans 13 amino acids.

This rearrangement joins TRBV28 to TRBJ1-5; 9 bases match TRBD1. The junction had 1 base not matched to a gene; V was cut back by 3 bases and J by 4 bases. The CDR3 consists of 14 residues. Germline V gene sequence: CDR1 MDHEN, CDR2 SYDVKM. The CDR3 DNA is TGTGCCAGCAGTTTCGGACAGGGGAATCAGCCCCAGCATTTT. This sequence encodes CASSFGQGNQPQHF. Full variable domain (rest looked up from reference TRBV28 and TRBJ1-5): DVKVTQSSRYLVKRTGEKVFLECVQDMDHENMFWYRQDPGLGLRLIYFSYDVKMKEKGDIPEGYSVSREKKERFSLILESASTNQTSMYLCASSFGQGNQPQHFGDGTRLSIL.

The V gene is TRBV27, the J gene TRBJ2-3, with D maybe TRBD1 (5 bases). The CDR3 runs to 15 residues. The V end was cut by 7 bases, the J end by 3 bases, with 17 bases between. Germline V gene lookup returns CDR1 MNHEY and CDR2 SMNVEV (reference sequence). Written as DNA, the CDR3 is TGTGCCAGCACTCGGGCCAGGGATGGAACAGATACGCAGTATTTT. Encoded protein: CASTRARDGTDTQYF.